The sequence of this T cell receptor (beta chain) was determined in a study of shared clonotypes between healthy human individuals. Study-wide context: With ages of 18 to 49, the donors were a couple of women and a few men. CD4 naive and CD4 memory each took three plates per donor, while CD8 naive took two and CD8 memory one. Findings and caveats of the study: Rarefaction demonstrated incomplete sorted-subset sequencing despite large depth.

Germline V gene lookup returns CDR1 KGHSH and CDR2 LQKENI. V shed 1 base and J shed 5 bases, with 12 bases lying between them. The CDR3 has 15 amino acids. There were no recent acute infections or vaccinations among the donors, who were healthy HIV-negative adults. Regarding this clone: What it recognizes is unknown.

Assay used: immunoSEQ multiplex PCR; TCRdb lists only in-frame clones, some missing. The data contain over a million clones, about 98% of them singletons. V gene TRBV18 combines with J gene TRBJ1-5, with D tentatively TRBD1 (6 bases). The source is a man aged 30-40 years in good health. The sequenced sample was naive CD4+ T cells sorted from blood. Stated subset: CD45RA+ positively selected. CDR3 in DNA: TGTGCCAGCTCACCACTCGCAGGGGAATATCAGCCCCAGCATTTT. Its translation: CASSPLAGEYQPQHF. The complete variable domain, with remaining parts taken from reference TRBV18 and TRBJ1-5, reads NAGVMQNPRHLVRRRGQEARLRCSPMKGHSHVYWYRQLPEEGLKFMVYLQKENIIDESGMPKERFSAEFPKEGPSILRIQQVVRGDSAAYFCASSPLAGEYQPQHFGDGTRLSIL.